The clone carrying this TCR beta chain turned up a few times. V gave up 0 bases and J gave up 6 bases; unmatched junction bases: 9. The CDR3 contains 18 residues. Per germline, CDR1 SGHKS and CDR2 YYEKEE (reference sequence). These data are taken from a study of blood T cell repertoires in COVID-19. The wider study: The United States, Italy and Spain supplied acute and convalescent COVID-19 samples. Nucleic acid was either cDNA or gDNA, and it came from T cells, B-cell-depleted T cells, or PBMCs.

Authors' analysis steps: Cell counts per sample came from amplifying reference gene primers. Method: immunoSEQ multiplex PCR; TCRdb's copy keeps in-frame clones and lacks some. The V and J calls and the clone size are those of that table, but D and trimming were determined from the DNA. Of some 120,000 clones listed, approximately 89% are singletons. What was sequenced was peripheral blood. V is TRBV5-5 and J is TRBJ2-3; TRBD2 matches at 14 bases. This receptor was obtained from a woman aged 60 to 75 with acute or convalescent COVID-19. The CDR3 loop is CASSLAPGLAGVGDTQYF. The CDR3 DNA follows: TGTGCCAGCAGCTTGGCTCCGGGACTAGCGGGAGTTGGGGATACGCAGTATTTT.